This TCR beta chain was recorded in a study of blood T cells in healthy people across ages. Trimming stripped 8 bases from V and 1 base from J, with 14 bases between. Germline V gene data show CDR1 as SGHVS and CDR2 as FQNEAQ. The CDR3 covers 14 residues. This clonotype was counted between two and nine times. Its specificity is unknown. Points from the study as a whole: Estimated diversity that came from one million T cells was considered an underestimate.

Next came a second PCR, run for 7 to 11 cycles, which used a sample-barcoded 5' primer along with a J-beta primer mix. One entry per CDR3 protein, called by TCRdb with MiXCR from the 5' RACE reads. Here the sample spans 600,000 to 650,000 distinct CDR3 sequences, roughly 53% being singletons. Sequencing was carried out using blood. The rearrangement joins TRBV7-8 to TRBJ2-5; either TRBD1 or TRBD2 may supply D (5 bases each). The clonotype comes from a man aged 60-69 years in good health. The CDR3 DNA is TGTGCCAGCGTCCTCCGGGGCAGCCAAGAGACCCAGTACTTC. This sequence encodes CASVLRGSQETQYF.